Shown below are 18 T cell receptor beta chains from a single sample sequenced in a study of CD8+ T cells in alopecia areata. It was cDNA, reverse transcribed from extracted RNA, that served as the sequencing template. TCRdb keeps only in-frame clones here, not all; method: immunoSEQ multiplex PCR. The sample contains under 200,000 clones, 60% to 75% of which appear only once. Treatment meaning: oral pan-JAK inhibitor, 5-10 mg twice daily. Sample: CD4+ T cells sorted from blood, taken at week 24, from a patient treated with tofacitinib. The receptor source for this set is a human donor with alopecia areata.

This clone was seen a handful of times. The V gene is TRBV6-1, the J gene TRBJ2-1; no definite D call. V was pared by 3 bases and J by 4 bases, with 13 bases between. The germline V gene has CDR1 MNHNS and CDR2 SASEGT. The CDR3 consists of 15 residues. CDR3 loop: CASSDGRVKYNEQFF. The CDR3 nucleotides are TGTGCCAGCAGTGATGGAAGGGTTAAGTACAATGAGCAGTTCTTC.

The chain recombines TRBV5-1 with TRBJ1-1, with D possibly being TRBD1 (5 bases). The CDR3 totals 16 residues. Trimming cost V 4 bases and J 1 base, with 17 bases left between them. Germline V gene lookup returns CDR1 SGHRS and CDR2 YFSETQ. The CDR3, as DNA: TGCGCCAGCAGCCGGGAGGGACGCAGACCGAACACTGAAGCTTTCTTT. Translation: CASSREGRRPNTEAFF.

The CDR3 DNA reads as TGTGCCAGCAGCGCACAGGGGTTAAGCACCGGGGAGCTGTTTTTT. Protein: CASSAQGLSTGELFF. The rearrangement uses TRBV9 and TRBJ2-2; 7 bases fit TRBD1. The CDR3 spans 15 residues. The V and J ends lost 3 bases and 4 bases, in that order; junction bases with no gene match: 6. Germline CDR1 reads SGDLS; CDR2 reads YYNGEE.

This clone came up once. J is TRBJ2-1 and V is TRBV30; 8 nucleotides match TRBD2. CDR3 size: 14 residues. V lost 3 bases and J lost 10; bases outside the gene matches: 11. Germline V CDR1 and CDR2: GTSNPN, SVGIG (reference sequence). In DNA form, the CDR3 reads TGTGCCTGGAGAAGAACTAGCGGATTCAGGGAGCAGTTCTTC. Encoded protein: CAWRRTSGFREQFF.

CDR3 sequence reads: CASNSDGNYEQYF. The DNA for the CDR3 is TGTGCCAGCAATTCCGATGGGAACTACGAGCAGTACTTC. The rearrangement joins TRBV2 to TRBJ2-7; no clear D. The CDR3 loop spans 13 amino acids. The V end was cut by 7 bases, the J end by 3 bases, with 13 bases between. Germline V gene sequence: CDR1 SNHLY, CDR2 FYNNEI. Looking up the rest from reference TRBV2 and TRBJ2-7 gives the full variable domain: EPEVTQTPSHQVTQMGQEVILRCVPISNHLYFYWYRQILGQKVEFLVSFYNNEISEKSEIFDDQFSVERPDGSNFTLKIRSTKLEDSAMYFCASNSDGNYEQYFGPGTRLTVT.

Concerning this clone itself: At one end, the junction sequence differs from germline, possibly due to a read error. The sample carries other DNA sequences with the same CDR3. The V call is TRBV29-1, the J call TRBJ2-5; the match to TRBD2 covers 11 bases. CDR3 size: 14 residues. Per germline, CDR1 SQVTM and CDR2 ANQGSEA. As DNA, the CDR3 is TGCAGCGTTGCCGTAGCGGGGGGGAAAGAGACTCAGTACTTC. This sequence encodes CSVAVAGGKETQYF.

The table lists this clone with a few counts. V and J are TRBV6-5 and TRBJ1-2, with D tentatively TRBD1 (5 bases). Trimming stripped 10 bases from V and 7 bases from J, with 19 bases between. Germline V gene data show CDR1 as MNHEY and CDR2 as SVGAGI. This CDR3 is 13 amino acids long. DNA of the CDR3: TGTGCCACCAAGATACCAGGGAGTCTTGGCTACACCTTC. Its translation: CATKIPGSLGYTF.

The chain has TRBV11-3 and TRBJ2-5; 15 nucleotides line up with TRBD2. The CDR3 contains 17 residues. From germline, CDR1 is SGHNT and CDR2 YENEEA. Germline trimming cut 5 bases from V and 4 bases from J; bases unmatched to any gene: 8. CDR3 nucleotide sequence: TGTGCCAGCAGCCGATGGACTAGCGGGGGGGCCGGAGAGACCCAGTACTTC. Its translation: CASSRWTSGGAGETQYF.

The V and J genes are TRBV27 and TRBJ1-6, with 10 bases identical to TRBD1. Trimming took 6 bases from V and 8 from J; bases not matched to a gene: 4. From germline, CDR1 is MNHEY and CDR2 SMNVEV (reference sequence). The CDR3 has 14 amino acids. The CDR3, as DNA: TGTGCCAGCAGCCGGACAGGGGGACATTCACCCCTCCACTTT. Translation: CASSRTGGHSPLHF.

The chain has TRBV5-1 and TRBJ2-5; TRBD1 matches at 9 bases. Germline-derived CDR1 and CDR2 are SGHRS and YFSETQ. J was trimmed by 4 bases and V by 0 bases; bases with no gene match: 4. The CDR3 has 15 amino acids. The CDR3 sequence is CASSLDGTGLETQYF. The CDR3 DNA follows: TGCGCCAGCAGCTTGGATGGGACAGGGTTAGAGACCCAGTACTTC. The variable domain in full, with the rest retrieved from reference TRBV5-1 and TRBJ2-5, is KAGVTQTPRYLIKTRGQQVTLSCSPISGHRSVSWYQQTPGQGLQFLFEYFSETQRNKGNFPGRFSGRQFSNSRSEMNVSTLELGDSALYLCASSLDGTGLETQYFGPGTRLLVL.

The rearrangement joins TRBV6-8 to TRBJ1-2, with D possibly TRBD1 on 6 matching bases. The germline V gene has CDR1 MNHGY and CDR2 SAAAGT. This CDR3 has 17 amino acids. Deletions cut 2 bases from V and 1 base from J, with 17 bases between. The CDR3 loop reads CASSYVGGYDHNYGYTF. CDR3 DNA sequence: TGTGCCAGCAGTTACGTCGGGGGCTACGATCATAACTATGGCTACACCTTC.

The genes are TRBV5-1 and TRBJ1-2; D remains ambiguous. The CDR3 spans 14 residues. Trimming took 4 bases from V and 2 from J, leaving 12 bases between them. Germline-derived CDR1 and CDR2 are SGHRS and YFSETQ. CDR3 bases: TGCGCCAGCAGCCAAGACGGAAACAACTATGGCTACACCTTC. Its protein is CASSQDGNNYGYTF.

In its sample, this clone was seen a few times. The chain has TRBV29-1 and TRBJ1-1, with TRBD1 matching 7 bases. In germline, CDR1 is SQVTM, CDR2 ANQGSEA. The CDR3 length is 14 residues. The V and J ends lost 5 bases and 1 base, in that order; junction bases with no gene match: 7. The CDR3 sequence: CSVRGQRENTEAFF. CDR3 nucleotides: TGCAGCGTTAGGGGACAGCGAGAGAACACTGAAGCTTTCTTT.

The chain recombines TRBV5-1 with TRBJ1-2; D is undetermined. Trimming left V 3 bases short and J 2 bases short, with 8 bases between. Germline-derived CDR1 and CDR2 are SGHRS and YFSETQ. The CDR3 has 13 amino acids. Here the CDR3 DNA reads TGCGCCAGCAGCTCGACTCAGAACTATGGCTACACCTTC. Protein: CASSSTQNYGYTF.

The V call is TRBV7-2, the J call TRBJ2-5, with D perhaps given as TRBD1 or TRBD2 (5 bases each). Germline V gene sequence: CDR1 SGHTA, CDR2 FQGNSA. There are 16 residues in the CDR3. Trimming left V 0 bases short and J 2 bases short, with 13 bases between. The CDR3 DNA reads TGTGCCAGCAGCTTAGCGGGGACGATGAATCAAGAGACCCAGTACTTC. Protein: CASSLAGTMNQETQYF.

The chain links TRBV29-1 to TRBJ1-4, with 7 bases matching TRBD1. CDR1 is SQVTM and CDR2 is ANQGSEA in the germline V gene. CDR3 length: 11 amino acids. Losses at the gene ends were 8 bases for V and 5 bases for J; bases not matched to a gene: 2. The CDR3 DNA is TGCAGCACAGGGGTAAATGAAAAACTGTTTTTT. It specifies CSTGVNEKLFF.

The chain combines TRBV21-1 with TRBJ2-1. TRBV21-1 represents a pseudogene. CDR3 length equals 15 residues. The CDR3 here is CASSASPLSYNEQFF. The CDR3 nucleotides read TGTGCCAGCAGCGCTTCACCGCTCTCCTACAATGAGCAGTTCTTC.

This chain links TRBV29-1 with TRBJ1-1, with D possibly TRBD1 on 5 matching bases. The V end lost 1 base, the J end lost 3 bases, and 6 bases lay between the germline ends. Germline values: CDR1 SQVTM, CDR2 ANQGSEA. There are 12 residues in the CDR3. CDR3 DNA: TGCAGCGTTGAAGCAGGGTACACTGAAGCTTTCTTT. This translates into CSVEAGYTEAFF.